A selection of T cell receptor beta chains follows, all from one sample in a study of cytomegalovirus exposure and HLA in healthy donors. Generated by immunoSEQ multiplex PCR, the TCRdb table keeps only in-frame clones and is missing some. The repertoire has around 400,000 clones, just over 85% of them found once; the top ten carry roughly 0.83%. Sequenced: PBMCs. Source of these receptors: a woman younger than 35 in good health and CMV-seronegative. CDR3s include the opening cysteine and the closing phenylalanine or tryptophan. The D gene is left open where the match is weak. Size is omitted from some rows. Given values are once, few, many or a class for expanded clones.

D gene	V gene	J gene	clone size	CDR3 protein	CDR3 DNA
-	TRBV5-4	TRBJ1-1	-	CASSFQGPQAEAFF	TGTGCCAGCAGCTTTCAGGGGCCCCAGGCCGAAGCTTTCTTT
TRBD2	TRBV2	TRBJ2-7	-	CASTREAGTTTYEQYF	TGTGCCAGCACCCGAGAAGCGGGAACCACCACCTACGAGCAGTACTTC
TRBD1	TRBV4-1	TRBJ1-5	-	CASSQEGQGANQPQHF	TGCGCCAGCAGCCAGGAAGGACAGGGAGCAAATCAGCCCCAGCATTTT
-	TRBV19	TRBJ1-1	once	CASTRGGSATEAFF	TGTGCCAGTACCCGGGGGGGCAGCGCCACTGAAGCTTTCTTT
-	TRBV28	TRBJ1-2	-	CASSPRPRGDYGYTF	TGTGCCAGCAGTCCACGACCGCGGGGAGACTATGGCTACACCTTC
TRBD2	TRBV28	TRBJ2-1	-	CASNQLAGGRAPASYNEQFF	TGTGCCAGCAACCAGCTAGCGGGGGGCCGCGCCCCCGCCTCCTACAATGAGCAGTTCTTC
-	TRBV28	TRBJ2-6	-	CASQGLYVSGANVLTF	TGTGCCTCCCAGGGTTTATACGTCTCTGGGGCCAACGTCCTGACTTTC
-	TRBV28	TRBJ1-2	-	CASSFAGANYGYTF	TGTGCCAGCAGTTTTGCAGGGGCTAACTATGGCTACACCTTC
-	TRBV6-1	TRBJ1-3	-	CASSEVRGPSGNTIYF	TGTGCCAGCAGTGAAGTAAGAGGGCCCTCTGGAAACACCATATATTTT
-	TRBV5-6	TRBJ1-4	few	CASSRKGFNEKLFF	TGTGCCAGCAGCCGGAAGGGGTTTAATGAAAAACTGTTTTTT